This TCR beta chain comes out of a study of molecular identifiers for immune sequencing clone quantification. Study context: Split five ways in replicates, RNA from roughly 20,000 or 100,000 naive CD8 cells had four portions sequenced.

In its sample, this clonotype is medium-sized. Sorted inputs of about 19,000 to 1,000,000 cells, with 10%, 30% or 50% RNA, yielded naive CD8 libraries. One entry per CDR3 protein, called by TCRdb with MiXCR from the PCR reads. This sample has 8,500 to 11,000 distinct CDR3 sequences, with approximately 19% found just once. The sequence came from a human donor in good health. Some libraries in this study had Jurkat cell RNA spiked in. The source material was naive CD8+ T cells from blood, with Jurkat cell RNA spiked in. As to subset: FACS-sorted CD8+CD4-CCR7+CD45RA+ naive T cells.

CDR3: CASSQGRSVNTGELFF. The CDR3 DNA is TGTGCCAGCAGCCAAGGGAGGAGTGTGAACACCGGGGAGCTGTTTTTT. The gene calls are TRBV4-2 and TRBJ2-2; D possibly corresponds to TRBD2 (5 bases). Between the trimmed V and J ends, which lost 1 base and 1 base, there was a span of 10 bases. CDR3 length: 16 residues. Germline V gene lookup returns CDR1 LGHNA and CDR2 YNFKEQ.